This T cell receptor beta chain was captured in a study of T-cell memory formation after mild COVID-19. TCRdb used MiXCR to reprocess the 5' RACE reads, holding one entry per CDR3 protein. The profile shows roughly 560,000 distinct CDR3 sequences, 20% of them singletons. The V and J ends lost 7 bases and 8 bases respectively, with 12 bases between them. Germline V CDR1 and CDR2: SGHRS, YFSETQ. The CDR3 extends over 11 amino acids. There are a few counts of this clonotype. The receptor was derived from an adult woman who had mild COVID-19 (a few samples of this study predate the infection). Cell type and time point are not known. The sequenced sample consisted of PBMCs or a T cell subset sorted from them (not recorded which). The chain has TRBV5-1 and TRBJ1-1; D is possibly TRBD1 (5 bases). The CDR3 region is CASAGTGEAFF. CDR3 coding DNA: TGCGCCAGCGCGGGAACAGGAGAAGCTTTCTTT.